One sample yielded the 2 T cell receptor beta chains listed below, sequenced in a study of OX40 agonist ivuxolimab in advanced cancers. Data came from immunoSEQ multiplex PCR; TCRdb stores just in-frame clones and leaves some out. The sample has about 53,000 clones; more than 70% are singletons. The specimen was CD4+ or CD8+ T cells sorted from blood, collected in a trial of the OX40 agonist ivuxolimab. These receptors all stem from an adult with an advanced solid tumor such as melanoma, head and neck, liver or kidney cancer.

This chain links TRBV9 with TRBJ2-5; D may be TRBD1 or TRBD2 (6 bases each). V gave up 0 bases and J gave up 2 bases, with 14 bases separating them. The germline V gene encodes CDR1 SGDLS and CDR2 YYNGEE. The CDR3 is made up of 16 amino acids. CDR3: CASSVATGAGQETQYF. The CDR3 DNA follows: TGTGCCAGCAGCGTAGCTACGGGGGCAGGACAAGAGACCCAGTACTTC.

This clone was observed once. CDR3 residues: CASSLDQGRYGYTF. The CDR3 nucleotides are TGCGCCAGCAGCTTGGATCAGGGGAGGTATGGCTACACCTTC. This chain links TRBV5-1 with TRBJ1-2; possible D gene TRBD1, 6 bases. The CDR3 contains 14 residues. V was trimmed by 0 bases and J by 5 bases, leaving 11 bases between them. Germline CDR1 and CDR2: SGHRS and YFSETQ.